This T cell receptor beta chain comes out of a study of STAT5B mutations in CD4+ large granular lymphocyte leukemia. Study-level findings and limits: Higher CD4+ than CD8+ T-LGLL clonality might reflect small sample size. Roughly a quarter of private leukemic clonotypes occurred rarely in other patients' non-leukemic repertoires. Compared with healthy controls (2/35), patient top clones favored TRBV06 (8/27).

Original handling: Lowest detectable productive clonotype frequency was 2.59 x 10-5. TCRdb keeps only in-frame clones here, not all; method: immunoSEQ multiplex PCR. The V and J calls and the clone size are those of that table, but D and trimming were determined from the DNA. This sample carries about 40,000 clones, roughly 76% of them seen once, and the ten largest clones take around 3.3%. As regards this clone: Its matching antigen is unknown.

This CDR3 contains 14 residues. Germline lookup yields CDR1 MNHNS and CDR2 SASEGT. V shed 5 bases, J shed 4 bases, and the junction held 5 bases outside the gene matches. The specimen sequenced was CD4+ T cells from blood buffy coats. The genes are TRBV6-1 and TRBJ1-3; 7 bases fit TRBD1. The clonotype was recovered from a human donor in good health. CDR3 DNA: TGTGCCAGCAGTCTAGACAGGGCAGGAAACACCATATATTTT. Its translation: CASSLDRAGNTIYF.